This entry concerns a single T cell receptor (beta chain). Its antigen is currently unknown. PCR primers comprised 60 Vbeta and 13 Jbeta primers. The table came from immunoSEQ multiplex PCR; TCRdb's copy has only in-frame clones and leaves some out. Of approximately 70,000 clones in the sample, around 70% were seen once. The data originate from a study of cytomegalovirus exposure and HLA in healthy donors. Overall study context: HLA-typed donors were the source of 90 million or so unique TCRs, which an early data release held.

V was clipped by 5 bases and J by 0 bases, with 20 bases between them. CDR1 is PRHDT, CDR2 FYEKMQ, per germline (reference sequence). The CDR3 contains 17 residues. Healthy bone marrow donors formed the donor group. General observations from the study: Accurate prediction of most subjects' HLA-A and HLA-B alleles from TCR beta sequences was reported. Later, an analysis found that common viral pathogens appeared to be linked with several of the most significant clusters.

Sample: PBMCs. This receptor was taken from a human donor in good health. J is TRBJ2-7 and V is TRBV13, with D tentatively TRBD1 (5 bases). CDR3 sequence (DNA): TGTGCCAGCAGCCCCCTCGGAGCAGGGAAGAGCTCCTACGAGCAGTACTTC. Translation gives CASSPLGAGKSSYEQYF.